This TCR beta chain was recovered during a study of identical twins. A note on this clonotype: Its cognate antigen is unknown.

TCRdb fed the 5' RACE reads into MiXCR, producing one record per CDR3 protein. Found here are 400,000 to 650,000 distinct CDR3 sequences, 20% to 25% of them singletons; the top ten hold approximately 0.95%. The germline gives CDR1 MDHEN, CDR2 SYDVKM. V lost 5 bases and J 5 bases, leaving 18 bases between the germline ends. CDR3 size: 15 residues. Overall study findings and caveats: For out-of-frame beta sequences, excess twin sharing was weaker.

The data also belong to a second study, concerning T cells expressing NK-cell markers. That report adds: CD3+CD56+NKG2C+, CD3+CD56+NKG2C- and CD3+CD56-NKG2C+ T cells, once sorted, supplied the TCR beta repertoires. It was still unclear whether expanded NKG2C+ T cell clones were HCMV specific.

This clonotype was obtained from a woman between 18 and 29 years old in good health. The gene calls are TRBV28 and TRBJ2-5; D is possibly TRBD1 or TRBD2 (5 bases each). Sample: CD4+ T cells sorted from blood. The DNA for the CDR3 is TGTGCCAGCAGTGGACTTCTCAGGGCCCCGGAGACCCAGTACTTC. Its translation: CASSGLLRAPETQYF.